A selection of T cell receptor beta chains follows, all from one sample in a study of shared clonotypes between healthy human individuals. The assay was immunoSEQ multiplex PCR, and TCRdb's table has in-frame clones only and misses some. In the table there are approximately 2,300,000 clones, under 95% of which are singletons. Input material: naive CD4+ T cells from PBMCs. These receptors originate from a man between 18 and 29 years old in good health. Some clones in this sample may be carry-over from other donors' samples. The CDR3 runs from the conserved cysteine through the conserved F or W. Each record gives: clone size, V gene, J gene, D gene, CDR3 DNA, CDR3 protein. A D gene is named only where the DNA matches it firmly. Part of the rows lack a size; the others show once, few, many or a class for expanded clones.

size: NA
V: TRBV28
J: TRBJ1-2
D: NA
DNA: TGTGCCAGCAGTTTGGGCAGCTACTATGGCTACACCTTC
CDR3: CASSLGSYYGYTF

size: few
V: TRBV30
J: TRBJ1-5
D: TRBD1
DNA: TGTGCCTGGGGAAACAGGGGACGGCAGCCCCAGCATTTT
CDR3: CAWGNRGRQPQHF

size: NA
V: TRBV2
J: TRBJ1-5
D: TRBD1
DNA: TGTGCCATTGAAGACAGGGAAGGTCAGCCCCAGCATTTT
CDR3: CAIEDREGQPQHF

size: NA
V: TRBV5-1
J: TRBJ2-1
D: TRBD2
DNA: TGCGCCAGCAGCTTGTCTGGCGGGAGCTCCTACAATGAGCAGTTCTTC
CDR3: CASSLSGGSSYNEQFF

size: few
V: TRBV30
J: TRBJ1-1
D: NA
DNA: TGTGCCGGTTGTTCTAGGTTCACTGAAGCTTTCTTT
CDR3: CAGCSRFTEAFF

size: NA
V: TRBV14
J: TRBJ2-1
D: TRBD1
DNA: TGTGCCAGCAGCCCCCGGGACAGCTCCTACAATGAGCAGTTCTTC
CDR3: CASSPRDSSYNEQFF

size: NA
V: TRBV28
J: TRBJ2-1
D: NA
DNA: TGTGCCAGCAGGGGGGGCGCCTACAATGAGCAGTTCTTC
CDR3: CASRGGAYNEQFF

size: NA
V: TRBV27
J: TRBJ2-1
D: TRBD2
DNA: TGTGCCAGCAGTTTAGGCGGGAGCTCCTACAATGAGCAGTTCTTC
CDR3: CASSLGGSSYNEQFF

size: NA
V: TRBV19
J: TRBJ2-3
D: NA
DNA: TGTGCCAGTAGTACCCTGCGGGCCACAGATACGCAGTATTTT
CDR3: CASSTLRATDTQYF

size: NA
V: TRBV11-2
J: TRBJ2-7
D: NA
DNA: TGTGCCAGCAGCCGATGGGGCAGCTACGAGCAGTACTTC
CDR3: CASSRWGSYEQYF

size: NA
V: TRBV11-2
J: TRBJ2-5
D: NA
DNA: TGTGCCAGCAGCCCGCAGTCCGTGGGCTCCGTCTCAGAGACCCAGTACTTC
CDR3: CASSPQSVGSVSETQYF

size: NA
V: TRBV27
J: TRBJ1-2
D: NA
DNA: TGTGCCAGCAGTTATCGGGGGGACCAGGGTGGCTACACCTTC
CDR3: CASSYRGDQGGYTF

size: NA
V: TRBV27
J: TRBJ1-1
D: NA
DNA: TGTGCCAGCACCCGATACAGCGGGGCCACTGAAGCTTTCTTT
CDR3: CASTRYSGATEAFF

size: NA
V: TRBV25-1
J: TRBJ2-7
D: NA
DNA: TGTGCCAGCAGTGGCACCACAGGGACATCTTTCGAGCAGTACTTC
CDR3: CASSGTTGTSFEQYF

size: NA
V: TRBV28
J: TRBJ2-5
D: TRBD2
DNA: TGTGCCAGCAGTCGACTAGCGGGAGACCAAGAGACCCAGTACTTC
CDR3: CASSRLAGDQETQYF

size: NA
V: TRBV28
J: TRBJ1-1
D: NA
DNA: TGTGCCAGCAGGAAAAGGGGTACTGAAGCTTTCTTT
CDR3: CASRKRGTEAFF

size: NA
V: TRBV9
J: TRBJ1-1
D: TRBD1
DNA: TGTGCCAGCAGCCAGGGGGCGCAAGGCACTGAAGCTTTCTTT
CDR3: CASSQGAQGTEAFF

size: once
V: TRBV28
J: TRBJ1-2
D: TRBD1
DNA: TGTGCCAGCAGTCCCGGGACAGGGGTGGGTGGCTACACCTTC
CDR3: CASSPGTGVGGYTF

size: NA
V: TRBV19
J: TRBJ1-5
D: NA
DNA: TGTGCCAGTAACCCTGGGCCTCCTCGGGGTCAGCCCCAGCATTTT
CDR3: CASNPGPPRGQPQHF

size: NA
V: TRBV9
J: TRBJ2-3
D: TRBD2
DNA: TGTGCCAGCAGCGTCAGGACTAGCGGGAATACAGATACGCAGTATTTT
CDR3: CASSVRTSGNTDTQYF

size: NA
V: TRBV9
J: TRBJ2-5
D: NA
DNA: TGTGCCAGCAGCGTATTGGAGCTCCAAGAGACCCAGTACTTC
CDR3: CASSVLELQETQYF

size: NA
V: TRBV5-1
J: TRBJ2-5
D: NA
DNA: TGCGCCAGCAGCGGACGGGGGTGGCAAGAGACCCAGTACTTC
CDR3: CASSGRGWQETQYF

size: NA
V: TRBV7-2
J: TRBJ2-1
D: TRBD1
DNA: TGTGCCAGCAGCTCCCGACAGGGAAACAATGAGCAGTTCTTC
CDR3: CASSSRQGNNEQFF

size: NA
V: TRBV6-5
J: TRBJ2-2
D: NA
DNA: TGTGCCAGCACCAGAGGGTCTGGCACCGGGGAGCTGTTTTTT
CDR3: CASTRGSGTGELFF

size: NA
V: TRBV28
J: TRBJ2-7
D: NA
DNA: TGTGCCAGCAGTTTAGGTATTTACTACGAGCAGTACTTC
CDR3: CASSLGIYYEQYF

size: NA
V: TRBV5-1
J: TRBJ1-4
D: NA
DNA: TGCGCCAGCAGCATTTTACCTAGCGGTGAAAAACTGTTTTTT
CDR3: CASSILPSGEKLFF

size: NA
V: TRBV6-1
J: TRBJ1-4
D: TRBD1
DNA: TGTGCCAGCACTACAAACAGGGGAGCTAATGAAAAACTGTTTTTT
CDR3: CASTTNRGANEKLFF

size: NA
V: TRBV11-2
J: TRBJ2-5
D: NA
DNA: TGTGCCAGCAGCTCCCGCGGGACCCAGTACTTC
CDR3: CASSSRGTQYF

size: NA
V: TRBV18
J: TRBJ2-3
D: NA
DNA: TGTGCCAGCTCACCAAGCGCAGATACGCAGTATTTT
CDR3: CASSPSADTQYF

size: NA
V: TRBV29-1
J: TRBJ1-1
D: NA
DNA: TGCAGCGTCCAGTCCCTAGGGTGGCCTGAAGCTTTCTTT
CDR3: CSVQSLGWPEAFF

size: NA
V: TRBV4-2
J: TRBJ2-6
D: TRBD1
DNA: TGTGCCAGCAGCCAAGATGGACAGGGGATCTCTGGGGCCAACGTCCTGACTTTC
CDR3: CASSQDGQGISGANVLTF

size: NA
V: TRBV5-1
J: TRBJ2-1
D: NA
DNA: TGCGCCAGCAGCTTAAGCGCAAACAATGAGCAGTTCTTC
CDR3: CASSLSANNEQFF

size: NA
V: TRBV9
J: TRBJ1-3
D: NA
DNA: TGTGCCAGCAGCTCGCACCTCCTATCTGGAAACACCATATATTTT
CDR3: CASSSHLLSGNTIYF

size: NA
V: TRBV5-1
J: TRBJ1-2
D: NA
DNA: TGCGCCAGCAGCCCGGAGGGGGTTCGGGGTTACTATGGCTACACCTTC
CDR3: CASSPEGVRGYYGYTF

size: NA
V: TRBV29-1
J: TRBJ1-2
D: NA
DNA: TGCACCGTAGAGGGGGGTTCGAAATATGGCTACACCTTC
CDR3: CTVEGGSKYGYTF

size: NA
V: TRBV27
J: TRBJ2-7
D: NA
DNA: TGTGCCAGCAGTTTATCGGCTAGCATTACGCGGGTCCCCCCCTACGAGCAGTACTTC
CDR3: CASSLSASITRVPPYEQYF

size: NA
V: TRBV9
J: TRBJ1-2
D: TRBD1
DNA: TGTGCCAGCAGCGTAGACCCACAGGGGGCGCGGAGCTATGGCTACACCTTC
CDR3: CASSVDPQGARSYGYTF

size: NA
V: TRBV6-1
J: TRBJ2-1
D: TRBD1
DNA: TGTGCCAGCAGTGCTTGGACAGGGGATAATGAGCAGTTCTTC
CDR3: CASSAWTGDNEQFF

size: once
V: TRBV5-1
J: TRBJ1-5
D: NA
DNA: TGCGCCAGCAGCGCCAGCTTGAATCAGCCCCAGCATTTT
CDR3: CASSASLNQPQHF